The clone carrying this TCR beta chain was seen many times. The data stem from a study of T-cell reconstitution after alpha-beta-depleted transplantation in children. The germline gives CDR1 DFQATT, CDR2 SNEGSKA (reference sequence). This CDR3 has 16 amino acids. The ends were cut back, 4 bases at V and 6 bases at J, with 22 bases in the middle. Researchers prepared the TCRbeta library using unique molecular identifiers, the study reports. TCRdb reanalysed the PCR reads using MiXCR and keeps one entry per CDR3 protein. Found here are 350,000 to 400,000 distinct CDR3 sequences, roughly 20% of them singletons; the top ten hold 3.8%.

Material: PBMCs from the stem cell graft donor, obtained from the stem cell graft. The chain uses TRBV20-1 and TRBJ2-1; D perhaps matches TRBD2 (5 bases). This sequence originates from a human donor who donated a stem cell graft to a child with acute myeloid leukemia. CDR3 nucleotide sequence: TGCAGTGCTACATCACTCGCGGGTTATCGAGGCAATGAGCAGTTCTTC. This sequence encodes CSATSLAGYRGNEQFF.